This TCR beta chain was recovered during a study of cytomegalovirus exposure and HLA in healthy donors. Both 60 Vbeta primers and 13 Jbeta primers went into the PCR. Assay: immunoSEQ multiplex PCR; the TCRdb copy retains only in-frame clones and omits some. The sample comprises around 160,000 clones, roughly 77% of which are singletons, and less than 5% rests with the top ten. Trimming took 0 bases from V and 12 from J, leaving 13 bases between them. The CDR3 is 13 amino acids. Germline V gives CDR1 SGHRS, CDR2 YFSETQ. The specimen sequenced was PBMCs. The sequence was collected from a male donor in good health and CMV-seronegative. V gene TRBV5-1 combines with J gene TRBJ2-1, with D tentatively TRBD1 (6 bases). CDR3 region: CASSLDQGLPQFF. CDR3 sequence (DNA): TGCGCCAGCAGCTTGGACCAGGGGTTGCCGCAGTTCTTC.